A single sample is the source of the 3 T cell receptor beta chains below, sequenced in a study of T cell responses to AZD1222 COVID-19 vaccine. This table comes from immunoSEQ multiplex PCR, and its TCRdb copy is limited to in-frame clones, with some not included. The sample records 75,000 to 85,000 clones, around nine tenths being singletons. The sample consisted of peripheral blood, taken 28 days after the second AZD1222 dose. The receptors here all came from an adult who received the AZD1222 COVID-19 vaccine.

CDR3 nucleotides: TGTGCCAGCTCAGAACAGGGTGACACTGAAGCTTTCTTT. This encodes CASSEQGDTEAFF. This rearrangement joins TRBV18 to TRBJ1-1; TRBD1 is a possible D gene (6 bases). The CDR3 contains 13 residues. Germline V gene data show CDR1 as KGHSH and CDR2 as LQKENI. Deletions cut 5 bases from V and 3 bases from J, with 10 bases between.

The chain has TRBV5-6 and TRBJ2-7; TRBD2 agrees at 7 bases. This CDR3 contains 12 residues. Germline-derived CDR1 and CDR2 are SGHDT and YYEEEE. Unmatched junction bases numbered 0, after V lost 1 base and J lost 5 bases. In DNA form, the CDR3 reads TGTGCCAGCAGCTTGCGGGGGGACGAGCAGTACTTC. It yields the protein CASSLRGDEQYF.

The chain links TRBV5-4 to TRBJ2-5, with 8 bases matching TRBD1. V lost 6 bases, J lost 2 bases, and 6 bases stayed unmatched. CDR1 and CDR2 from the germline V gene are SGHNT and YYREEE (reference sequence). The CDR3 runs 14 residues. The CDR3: CASTPQGGQETQYF. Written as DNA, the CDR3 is TGTGCCAGCACTCCACAGGGGGGACAAGAGACCCAGTACTTC.